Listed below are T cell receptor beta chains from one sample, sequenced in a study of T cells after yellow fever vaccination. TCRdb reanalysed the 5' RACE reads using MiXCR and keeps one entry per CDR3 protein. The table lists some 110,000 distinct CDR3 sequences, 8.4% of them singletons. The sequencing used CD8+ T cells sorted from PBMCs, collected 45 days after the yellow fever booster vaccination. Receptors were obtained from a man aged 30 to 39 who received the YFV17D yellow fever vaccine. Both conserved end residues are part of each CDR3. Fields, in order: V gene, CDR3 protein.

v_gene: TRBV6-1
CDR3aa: CASSERGDYGYTF

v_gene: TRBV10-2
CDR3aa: CASSESGTGGLNTEAFF

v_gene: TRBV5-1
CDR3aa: CASSLVTHTGNRTYEQYF

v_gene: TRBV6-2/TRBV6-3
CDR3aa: CASSYEVGGRGYEQYF

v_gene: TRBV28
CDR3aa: CASRALGGALDTQYF

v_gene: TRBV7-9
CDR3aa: CASSLGQGVDTEAFF

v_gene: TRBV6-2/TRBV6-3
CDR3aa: CASSPSRVGHEQFF

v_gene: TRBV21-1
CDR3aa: CASSSMGYPPVQFF

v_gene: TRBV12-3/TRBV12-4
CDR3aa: CASSDGTGASSGANVLTF

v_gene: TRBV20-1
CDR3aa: CSALLRDRVHEQYF

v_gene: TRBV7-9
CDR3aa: CASSLVGNTYEQYF

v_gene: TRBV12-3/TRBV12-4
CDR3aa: CASSVFSGGTGELFF

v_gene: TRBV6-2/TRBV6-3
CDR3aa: CASRQLPGLLVDGYTF

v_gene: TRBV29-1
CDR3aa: CSVEGPNTNEQFF

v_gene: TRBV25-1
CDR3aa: CASSPNDNDEQYF

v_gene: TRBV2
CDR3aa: CASSESAGANVLTF

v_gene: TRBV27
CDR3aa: CASSLAGLNSPLHF

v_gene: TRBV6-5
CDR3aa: CASSYSDSLNTGELFF

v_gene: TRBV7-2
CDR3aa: CASSPRLAGGQETQYF

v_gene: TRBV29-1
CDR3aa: CSVEWGAYEQYF

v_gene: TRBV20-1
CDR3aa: CSASGLAGLTYEQYF

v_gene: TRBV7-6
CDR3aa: CASSSLDTQYF

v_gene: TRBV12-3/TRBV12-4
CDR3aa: CASGGNGEQFF

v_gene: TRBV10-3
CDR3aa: CAIRELQDYNEQFF

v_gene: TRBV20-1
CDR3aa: CSASRARVAGGGTGELFF

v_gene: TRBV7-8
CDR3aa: CASSQGVGLTYEQYF

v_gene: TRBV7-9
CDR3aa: CASSLGNGQETQYF

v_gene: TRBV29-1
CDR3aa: CSAPNDRDYGYTF

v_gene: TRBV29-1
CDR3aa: CSVEDVGYEQYF

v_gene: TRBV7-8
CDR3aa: CASSETSTDTQYF

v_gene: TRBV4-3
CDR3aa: CASSQGGNTEAFF

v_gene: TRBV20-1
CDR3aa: CSARDLNGPYEQYF

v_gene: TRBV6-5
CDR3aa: CASSSVGNEQFF

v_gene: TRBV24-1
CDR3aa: CATSDFGDGEQYF

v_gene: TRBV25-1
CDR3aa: CASSEGETQYF

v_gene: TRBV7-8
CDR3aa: CASSGVRSYNEQFF

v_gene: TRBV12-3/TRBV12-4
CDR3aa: CASSYGLGAIYGYTF

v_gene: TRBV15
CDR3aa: CATSRRTGPGGYNEQFF

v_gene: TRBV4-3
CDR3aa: CASSQTSGRAWNEQFF

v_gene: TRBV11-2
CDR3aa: CASRTSRDSTDTQYF

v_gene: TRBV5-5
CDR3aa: CASSLLAGVGEQYF

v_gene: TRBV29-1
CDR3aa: CSVEMGDSNIQYF

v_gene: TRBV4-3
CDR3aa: CASSRAGTQYF

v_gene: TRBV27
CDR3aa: CASSLWAAGDFNEQFF

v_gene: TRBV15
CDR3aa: CATSRVGWRNTIYF

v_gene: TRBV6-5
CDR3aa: CASSPGGGNTEAFF

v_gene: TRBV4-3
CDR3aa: CASSQEAGPPTDTQYF

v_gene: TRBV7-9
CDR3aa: CASSPGYGQGIYNEQFF

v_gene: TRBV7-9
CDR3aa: CATDDGQGTGGELFF

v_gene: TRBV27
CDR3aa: CASSLSYSVSASGHEQFF

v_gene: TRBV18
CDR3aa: CASSPDKGSYEQYF

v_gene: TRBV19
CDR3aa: CASRSTGTDNTEAFF